The source of this T cell receptor beta chain is a study of T cell repertoires in cytomegalovirus infection. This clonotype was counted only a few times. Its cognate antigen is unknown. TCRdb reprocessed the reads via MiXCR and lists one record per CDR3 protein. This sample has roughly 700,000 distinct CDR3 sequences, with 33% found just once. This CDR3 contains 16 residues. The ends were cut back, 4 bases at V and 6 bases at J, with 22 bases in the middle. Germline V gene data show CDR1 as LGHNA and CDR2 as YNFKEQ. Whole-study findings and limits: Dominating the ex vivo response were TCR beta clonotypes that were CMV-specific and HLA-C-restricted.

The clonotype comes from a human donor in good health (CMV status not recorded). Some clones in this sample may be carry-over from other donors' samples. The sequencing used cultured PBMCs, collected from culture after CMV antigen stimulation. The V gene is TRBV4-2, the J gene TRBJ2-7, with D unresolved. The CDR3 protein is CASSRSVGKETGEQYF. DNA of the CDR3: TGTGCCAGCAGCCGCAGCGTAGGGAAAGAGACCGGCGAGCAGTACTTC.